A selection of T cell receptor beta chains follows, all from one sample in a study of glioma-infiltrating T cells after dendritic cell vaccination. Repertoires were generated with immunoSEQ multiplex PCR, while TCRdb's copy carries only in-frame clones and drops some. The data contain 50,000 to 60,000 clones, about 86% of them seen just once; the ten biggest clones take up approximately 14%. The source material was blood, sampled after dendritic cell vaccination. The receptors originated from a human donor with glioblastoma. Both conserved end residues are part of each CDR3.

J gene: TRBJ2-5
V gene: TRBV29-1
CDR3 protein: CSVLSSGEETQYF

J gene: TRBJ2-6
V gene: TRBV29-1
CDR3 protein: CSVEGTGNVNVLTF

J gene: TRBJ2-1
V gene: TRBV30
CDR3 protein: CAWSVTFSYNEQFF

J gene: TRBJ1-5
V gene: TRBV5-5
CDR3 protein: CASSLELRTGQPQHF

J gene: TRBJ2-2
V gene: TRBV11-2
CDR3 protein: CASSWGTGYTGELFF

J gene: TRBJ1-6
V gene: TRBV5-4
CDR3 protein: CASSLGAPSSYNSPLHF

J gene: TRBJ1-1
V gene: TRBV7-2
CDR3 protein: CASSLSREAEAFF

J gene: TRBJ2-2
V gene: TRBV6-5
CDR3 protein: CASSYNGGGTGELFF

J gene: TRBJ2-2
V gene: TRBV7-2
CDR3 protein: CASIPGGGGNTGELFF

J gene: TRBJ1-6
V gene: TRBV6-5
CDR3 protein: CASSYGASGGDSPLHF

J gene: TRBJ2-3
V gene: TRBV7-9
CDR3 protein: CASSWGLAGGTDTQYF

J gene: TRBJ1-2
V gene: TRBV19
CDR3 protein: CASSNRPGQGFGANYGYTF

J gene: TRBJ2-3
V gene: TRBV7-2
CDR3 protein: CASSNGTYSTDTQYF

J gene: TRBJ1-5
V gene: TRBV29-1
CDR3 protein: CSVGEEQDQPQHF

J gene: TRBJ2-3
V gene: TRBV5-1
CDR3 protein: CASSFLSGATDTQYF

J gene: TRBJ1-6
V gene: TRBV11-1
CDR3 protein: CASSLYGTGESPLHF

J gene: TRBJ1-1
V gene: TRBV9
CDR3 protein: CASSVSPGGEAFF

J gene: TRBJ1-1
V gene: TRBV18
CDR3 protein: CASSPTGGSTEAFF

J gene: TRBJ2-3
V gene: TRBV7-2
CDR3 protein: CASSFSVVAGGPDTQYF

J gene: TRBJ1-1
V gene: TRBV5-1
CDR3 protein: CASSLAFGQNTEAFF

J gene: TRBJ1-2
V gene: TRBV6-5
CDR3 protein: CASSYSGGRLGYTF

J gene: TRBJ1-5
V gene: TRBV19
CDR3 protein: CASSRGQGAYSNQPQHF

J gene: TRBJ2-3
V gene: TRBV6-5
CDR3 protein: CATTKAGVTDTQYF

J gene: TRBJ1-1
V gene: TRBV19
CDR3 protein: CASSISTGTEAFF

J gene: TRBJ2-7
V gene: TRBV29-1
CDR3 protein: CSAGQGFYEQYF

J gene: TRBJ1-2
V gene: TRBV30
CDR3 protein: CAWSTGQGYGYTF

J gene: TRBJ2-5
V gene: TRBV7-9
CDR3 protein: CASSLLAGEETQYF

J gene: TRBJ2-2
V gene: TRBV5-1
CDR3 protein: CASSLAQGYTGELFF

J gene: TRBJ2-5
V gene: TRBV6-1
CDR3 protein: CASSEEGREGTQYF

J gene: TRBJ2-4
V gene: TRBV5-6
CDR3 protein: CASSLGLAVNIQYF

J gene: TRBJ2-7
V gene: TRBV5-4
CDR3 protein: CASSLELSSSYEQYF

J gene: TRBJ1-3
V gene: TRBV7-8
CDR3 protein: CASSLVGQTFGNTIYF

J gene: TRBJ2-5
V gene: TRBV11-3
CDR3 protein: CASSLQGASQETQYF

J gene: TRBJ1-1
V gene: TRBV11-3
CDR3 protein: CASTPTPLGTEAFF

J gene: TRBJ1-4
V gene: TRBV9
CDR3 protein: CASSPGTANEKLFF

J gene: TRBJ2-3
V gene: TRBV25-1
CDR3 protein: CASSEYRQEFFTDTQYF

J gene: TRBJ1-1
V gene: TRBV5-1
CDR3 protein: CASRDPSRGIVFF

J gene: TRBJ1-3
V gene: TRBV6-5
CDR3 protein: CASSYSRTGLGNTIYF

J gene: TRBJ1-6
V gene: TRBV30
CDR3 protein: CAWSPTPLTQGDSPLHF

J gene: TRBJ1-1
V gene: TRBV5-1
CDR3 protein: CASSLGGQNTEAFF

J gene: TRBJ2-7
V gene: TRBV7-2
CDR3 protein: CASSLDRGSYEQYF

J gene: TRBJ2-1
V gene: TRBV5-1
CDR3 protein: CASNLGGEQFF

J gene: TRBJ1-4
V gene: TRBV7-8
CDR3 protein: CASSSRHPGQGTEKLFF

J gene: TRBJ1-1
V gene: TRBV7-9
CDR3 protein: CASSPTGLNTEAFF

J gene: TRBJ1-5
V gene: TRBV19
CDR3 protein: CASSIRGGKGNQPQHF

J gene: TRBJ1-1
V gene: TRBV27
CDR3 protein: CASSWGGGEAFF